The clone carrying this T cell receptor beta chain has more than one count but fewer than ten. Its target is unknown. The data were taken from a study of cytomegalovirus exposure and HLA in healthy donors. Study findings and constraints: In vitro work confirmed that a few CMV-associated chains recognize CMV antigens. The Asian-associated ancestry cluster reportedly had fewer N-insertions than the approximately 610-donor mean in a later analysis.

PCR used 60 Vbeta primers and 13 Jbeta primers. Assay used: immunoSEQ multiplex PCR; TCRdb lists only in-frame clones, some missing. The sample holds about 93,000 clones, over 60% seen once. The clonotype comes from a boy between 10 and 17 years old in good health and CMV-seropositive. The sample comprised PBMCs.

CDR3 bases: TGTGCTAGCGGGGGGCAGTCGAACACCGGGGAGCTGTTTTTT. It specifies CASGGQSNTGELFF. This rearrangement joins TRBV12-5 to TRBJ2-2, with D possibly matching TRBD2 (7 bases). V lost 9 bases to trimming and J lost 0 bases, with 11 bases between them. Germline CDR1 is LGHNT and CDR2 is FRNRAP. CDR3 length: 14 amino acids.